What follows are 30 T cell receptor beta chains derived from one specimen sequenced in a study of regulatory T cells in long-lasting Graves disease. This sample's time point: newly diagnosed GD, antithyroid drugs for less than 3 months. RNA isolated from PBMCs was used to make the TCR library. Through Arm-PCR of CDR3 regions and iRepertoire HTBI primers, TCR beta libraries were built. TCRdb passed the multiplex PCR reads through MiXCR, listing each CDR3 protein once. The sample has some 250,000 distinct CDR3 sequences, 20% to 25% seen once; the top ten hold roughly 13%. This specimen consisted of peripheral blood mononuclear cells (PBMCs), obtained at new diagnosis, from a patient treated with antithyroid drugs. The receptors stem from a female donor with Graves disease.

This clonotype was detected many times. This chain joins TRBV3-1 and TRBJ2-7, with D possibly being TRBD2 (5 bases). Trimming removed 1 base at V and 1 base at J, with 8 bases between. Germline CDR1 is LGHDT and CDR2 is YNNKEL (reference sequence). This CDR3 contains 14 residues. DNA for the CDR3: TGTGCCAGCAGCCAAGGCGAGGGTTCCTACGAGCAGTACTTC. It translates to CASSQGEGSYEQYF.

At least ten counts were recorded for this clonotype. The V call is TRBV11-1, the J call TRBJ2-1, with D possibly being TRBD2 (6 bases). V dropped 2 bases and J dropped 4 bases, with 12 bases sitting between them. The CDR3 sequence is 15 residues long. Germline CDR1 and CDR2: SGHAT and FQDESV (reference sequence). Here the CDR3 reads CASSLKAGSYNEQFF. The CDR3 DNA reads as TGTGCCAGCAGCTTAAAGGCGGGATCATACAATGAGCAGTTCTTC. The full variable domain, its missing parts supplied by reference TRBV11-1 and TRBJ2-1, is EAEVAQSPRYKITEKSQAVAFWCDPISGHATLYWYRQILGQGPELLVQFQDESVVDDSQLPKDRFSAERLKGVDSTLKIQPAELGDSAMYLCASSLKAGSYNEQFFGPGTRLTVL.

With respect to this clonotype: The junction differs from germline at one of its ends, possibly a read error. The CDR3 DNA reads TGTGCCACCAGTGATCCCGGACAGAATGAGCAGCTCTTC. This sequence encodes CATSDPGQNEQLF. This rearrangement joins TRBV24-1 to TRBJ2-1; a weak D match, TRBD1 (6 bases). Germline values: CDR1 KGHDR, CDR2 SFDVKD. CDR3 length: 13 residues.

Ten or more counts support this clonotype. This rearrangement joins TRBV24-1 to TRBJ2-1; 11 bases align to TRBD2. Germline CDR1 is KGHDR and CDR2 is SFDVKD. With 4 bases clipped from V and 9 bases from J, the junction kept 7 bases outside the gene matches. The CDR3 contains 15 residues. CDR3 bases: TGTGCCACCAGTGACGTACTAGCGGGAGTCGCTGAGCAGTTCTTC. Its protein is CATSDVLAGVAEQFF.

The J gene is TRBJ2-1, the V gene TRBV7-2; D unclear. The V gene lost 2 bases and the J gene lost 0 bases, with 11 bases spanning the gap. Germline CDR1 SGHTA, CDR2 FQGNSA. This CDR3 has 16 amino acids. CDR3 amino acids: CASSLLAEPSYNEQFF. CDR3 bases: TGTGCCAGCAGCTTACTGGCGGAGCCCTCCTACAATGAGCAGTTCTTC. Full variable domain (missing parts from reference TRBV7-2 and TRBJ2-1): GAGVSQSPSNKVTEKGKDVELRCDPISGHTALYWYRQSLGQGLEFLIYFQGNSAPDKSGLPSDRFSAERTGGSVSTLTIQRTQQEDSAVYLCASSLLAEPSYNEQFFGPGTRLTVL.

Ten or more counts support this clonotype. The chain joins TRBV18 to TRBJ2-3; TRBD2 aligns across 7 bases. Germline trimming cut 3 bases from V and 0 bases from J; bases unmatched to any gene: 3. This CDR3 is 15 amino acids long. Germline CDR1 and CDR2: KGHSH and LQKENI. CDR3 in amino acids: CASSPERGSTDTQYF. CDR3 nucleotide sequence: TGTGCCAGCTCACCTGAGCGGGGCAGCACAGATACGCAGTATTTT.

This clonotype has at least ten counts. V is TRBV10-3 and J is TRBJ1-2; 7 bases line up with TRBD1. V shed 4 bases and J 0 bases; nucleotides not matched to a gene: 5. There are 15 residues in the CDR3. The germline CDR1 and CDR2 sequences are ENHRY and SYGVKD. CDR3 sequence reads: CAISGSGQTNYGYTF. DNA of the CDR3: TGTGCCATCAGTGGCTCGGGACAGACTAACTATGGCTACACCTTC.

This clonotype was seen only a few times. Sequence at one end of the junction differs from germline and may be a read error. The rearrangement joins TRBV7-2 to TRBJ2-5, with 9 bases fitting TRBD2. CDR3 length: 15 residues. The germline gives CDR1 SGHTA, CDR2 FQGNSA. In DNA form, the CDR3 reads TGTGCCAGCGGCTTAGCGGGGGCCCACCAAGAGACCCAGTACTTC. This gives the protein CASGLAGAHQETQYF.

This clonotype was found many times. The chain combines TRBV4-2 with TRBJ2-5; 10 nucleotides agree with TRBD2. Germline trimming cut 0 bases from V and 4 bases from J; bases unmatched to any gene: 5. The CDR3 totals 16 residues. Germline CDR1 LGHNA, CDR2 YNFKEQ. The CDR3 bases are TGTGCCAGCAGCCAAGAGGCTAGCGGGAGTTTAGAGACCCAGTACTTC. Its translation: CASSQEASGSLETQYF.

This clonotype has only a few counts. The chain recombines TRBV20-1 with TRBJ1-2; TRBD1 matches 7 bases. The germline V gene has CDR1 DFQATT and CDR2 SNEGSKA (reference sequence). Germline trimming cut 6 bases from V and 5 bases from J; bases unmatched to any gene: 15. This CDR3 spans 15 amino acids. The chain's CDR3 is CSATGDFGQTYGYTF. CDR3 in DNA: TGCAGTGCCACAGGGGATTTCGGGCAGACGTATGGCTACACCTTC.

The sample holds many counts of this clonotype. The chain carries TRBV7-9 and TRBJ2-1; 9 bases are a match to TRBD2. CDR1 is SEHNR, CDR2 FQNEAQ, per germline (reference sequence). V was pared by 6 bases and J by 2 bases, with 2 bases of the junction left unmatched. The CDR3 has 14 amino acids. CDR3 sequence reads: CASRSSGTYNEQFF. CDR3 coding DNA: TGTGCCAGCAGATCTAGCGGGACCTACAATGAGCAGTTCTTC.

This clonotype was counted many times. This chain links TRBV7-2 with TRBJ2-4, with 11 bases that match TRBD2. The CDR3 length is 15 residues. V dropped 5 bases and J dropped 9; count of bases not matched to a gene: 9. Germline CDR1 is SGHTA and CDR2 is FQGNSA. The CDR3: CASSPLTSGTIIQYF. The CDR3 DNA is TGTGCCAGCAGCCCCCTGACTAGCGGGACAATCATTCAGTACTTC.

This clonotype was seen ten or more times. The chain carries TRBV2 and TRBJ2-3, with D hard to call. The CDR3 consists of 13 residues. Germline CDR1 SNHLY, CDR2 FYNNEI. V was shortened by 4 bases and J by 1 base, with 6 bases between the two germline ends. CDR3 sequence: CASSGAGTDTQYF. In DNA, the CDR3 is TGTGCCAGCAGTGGGGCGGGCACAGATACGCAGTATTTT. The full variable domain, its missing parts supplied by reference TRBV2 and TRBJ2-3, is EPEVTQTPSHQVTQMGQEVILRCVPISNHLYFYWYRQILGQKVEFLVSFYNNEISEKSEIFDDQFSVERPDGSNFTLKIRSTKLEDSAMYFCASSGAGTDTQYFGPGTRLTVL.

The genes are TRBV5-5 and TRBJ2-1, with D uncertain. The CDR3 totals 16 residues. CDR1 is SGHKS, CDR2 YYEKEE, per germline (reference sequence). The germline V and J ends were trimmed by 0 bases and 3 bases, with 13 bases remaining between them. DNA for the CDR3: TGTGCCAGCAGCTTGGCTTTGCGAGAAAACTACAATGAGCAGTTCTTC. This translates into CASSLALRENYNEQFF. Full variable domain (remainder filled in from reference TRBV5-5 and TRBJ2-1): DAGVTQSPTHLIKTRGQQVTLRCSPISGHKSVSWYQQVLGQGPQFIFQYYEKEERGRGNFPDRFSARQFPNYSSELNVNALLLGDSALYLCASSLALRENYNEQFFGPGTRLTVL.

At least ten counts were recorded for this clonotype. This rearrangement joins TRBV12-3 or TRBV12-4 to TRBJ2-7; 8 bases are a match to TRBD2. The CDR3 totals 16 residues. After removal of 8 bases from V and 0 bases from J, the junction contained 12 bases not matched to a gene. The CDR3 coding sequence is TGTGCCAGCGCACCCCGGACTAGCCCTCGCTCCTACGAGCAGTACTTC. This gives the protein CASAPRTSPRSYEQYF.

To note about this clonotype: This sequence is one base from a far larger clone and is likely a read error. Written as DNA, the CDR3 is TGTGCCAGCAGGCCAGCTTCGACCCGAGACGGTAATGAGCAGTACTTC. This sequence encodes CASRPASTRDGNEQYF. The chain combines TRBV7-9 with TRBJ2-7, with no clear D. This CDR3 is built from 16 residues. V lost 6 bases, J lost 7 bases, and 25 bases lay in between. Germline CDR1 and CDR2: SEHNR and FQNEAQ (reference sequence).

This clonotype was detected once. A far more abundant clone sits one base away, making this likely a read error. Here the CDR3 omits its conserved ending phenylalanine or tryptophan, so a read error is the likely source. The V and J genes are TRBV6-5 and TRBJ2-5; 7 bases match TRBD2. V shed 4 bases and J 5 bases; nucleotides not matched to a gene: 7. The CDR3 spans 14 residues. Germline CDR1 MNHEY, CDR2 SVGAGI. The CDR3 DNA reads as TGTGCCAGCAGTTGGGAGCGGGGAAGGGAGACCCAGTACCTC. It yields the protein CASSWERGRETQYL.

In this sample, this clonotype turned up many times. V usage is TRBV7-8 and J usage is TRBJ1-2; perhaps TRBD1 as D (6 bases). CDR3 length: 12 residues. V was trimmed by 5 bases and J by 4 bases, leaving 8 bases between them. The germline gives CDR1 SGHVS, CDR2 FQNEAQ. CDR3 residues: CASSQGLYGYTF. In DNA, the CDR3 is TGTGCCAGCAGCCAGGGGCTCTATGGCTACACCTTC.

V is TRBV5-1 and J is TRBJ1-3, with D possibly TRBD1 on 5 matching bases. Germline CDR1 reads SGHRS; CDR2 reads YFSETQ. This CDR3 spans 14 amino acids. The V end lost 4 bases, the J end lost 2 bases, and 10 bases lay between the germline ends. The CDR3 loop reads CASSPQGPGNTIYF. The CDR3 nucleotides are TGCGCCAGCAGCCCGCAGGGTCCTGGAAACACCATATATTTT.

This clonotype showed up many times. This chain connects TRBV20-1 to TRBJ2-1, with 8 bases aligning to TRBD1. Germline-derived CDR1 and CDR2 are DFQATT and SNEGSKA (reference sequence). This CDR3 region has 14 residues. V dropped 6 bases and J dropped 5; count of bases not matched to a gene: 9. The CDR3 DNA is TGCAGTGCCAGGCGGTTGGACAGGGACAATGAGCAGTTCTTC. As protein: CSARRLDRDNEQFF.

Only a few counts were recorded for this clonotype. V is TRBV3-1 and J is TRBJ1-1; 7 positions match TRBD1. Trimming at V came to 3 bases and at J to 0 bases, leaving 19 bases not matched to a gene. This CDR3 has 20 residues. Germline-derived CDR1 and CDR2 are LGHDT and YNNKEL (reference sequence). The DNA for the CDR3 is TGTGCCAGCAGCCAGCCACGCACCGACGGAGAGGGACAGATGAACACTGAAGCTTTCTTT. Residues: CASSQPRTDGEGQMNTEAFF.

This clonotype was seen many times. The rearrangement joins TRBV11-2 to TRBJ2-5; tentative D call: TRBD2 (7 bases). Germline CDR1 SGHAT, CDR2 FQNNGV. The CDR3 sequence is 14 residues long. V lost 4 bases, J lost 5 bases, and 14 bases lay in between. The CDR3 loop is CASSSRGGGETQYF. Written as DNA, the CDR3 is TGTGCCAGCAGCTCGCGGGGAGGGGGGGAGACCCAGTACTTC.

The CDR3 spells CSARVGTELAYEQYF. The CDR3 DNA reads as TGCAGTGCTAGAGTAGGGACAGAACTAGCCTACGAGCAGTACTTC. The V call is TRBV20-1, the J call TRBJ2-7, with TRBD1 identical over 7 bases. Germline V gene sequence: CDR1 DFQATT, CDR2 SNEGSKA (reference sequence). V lost 1 base, J lost 2 bases, and 8 bases stayed unmatched. This CDR3 is built from 15 residues.

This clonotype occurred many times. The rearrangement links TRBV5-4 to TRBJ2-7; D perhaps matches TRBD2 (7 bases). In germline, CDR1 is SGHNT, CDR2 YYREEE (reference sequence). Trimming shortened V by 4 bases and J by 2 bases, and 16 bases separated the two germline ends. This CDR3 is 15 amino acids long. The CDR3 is CASSPGAGAAYEQYF. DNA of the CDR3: TGTGCCAGCAGCCCGGGGGCGGGAGCTGCCTACGAGCAGTACTTC.

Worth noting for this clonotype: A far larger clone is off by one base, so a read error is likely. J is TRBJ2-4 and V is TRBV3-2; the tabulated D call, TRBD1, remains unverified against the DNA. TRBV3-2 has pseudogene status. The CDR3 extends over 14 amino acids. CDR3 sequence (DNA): TGTGCCAGCAGCCAAAAAGGGGCGCGAAACATTCAGTACTTC. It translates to CASSQKGARNIQYF.

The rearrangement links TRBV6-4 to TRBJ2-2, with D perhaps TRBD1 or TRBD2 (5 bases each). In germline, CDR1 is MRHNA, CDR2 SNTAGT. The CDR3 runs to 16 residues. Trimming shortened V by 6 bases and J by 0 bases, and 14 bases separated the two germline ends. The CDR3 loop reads CASSVIGGPNTGELFF. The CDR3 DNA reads TGTGCCAGCAGCGTTATTGGGGGACCGAACACCGGGGAGCTGTTTTTT.

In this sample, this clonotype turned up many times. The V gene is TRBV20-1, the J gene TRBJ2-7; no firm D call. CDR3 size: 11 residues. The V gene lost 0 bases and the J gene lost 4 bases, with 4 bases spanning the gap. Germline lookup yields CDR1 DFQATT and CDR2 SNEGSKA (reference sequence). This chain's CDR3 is CSAREAYEQYF. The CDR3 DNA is TGCAGTGCTAGAGAGGCTTACGAGCAGTACTTC.

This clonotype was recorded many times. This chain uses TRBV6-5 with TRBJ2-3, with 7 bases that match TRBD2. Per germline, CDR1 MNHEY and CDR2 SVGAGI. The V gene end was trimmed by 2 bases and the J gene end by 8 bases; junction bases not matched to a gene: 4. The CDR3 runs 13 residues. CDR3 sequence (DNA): TGTGCCAGCAGTTACGGGTCGGGAGGTACGCAGTATTTT. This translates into CASSYGSGGTQYF.

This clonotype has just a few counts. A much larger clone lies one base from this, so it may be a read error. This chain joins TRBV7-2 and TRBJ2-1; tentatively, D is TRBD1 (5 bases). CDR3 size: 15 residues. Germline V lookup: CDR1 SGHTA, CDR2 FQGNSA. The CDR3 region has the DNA TGTGCCAGCAGTACAATCAGGGTTTCCTACAATGGGCAGTTCTTC. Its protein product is CASSTIRVSYNGQFF.

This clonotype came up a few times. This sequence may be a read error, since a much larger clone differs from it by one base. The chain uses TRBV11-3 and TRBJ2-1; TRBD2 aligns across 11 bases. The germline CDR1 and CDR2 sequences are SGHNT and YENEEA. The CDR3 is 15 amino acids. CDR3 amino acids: CASNLEGLAANEQFF. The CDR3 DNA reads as TGTGCCAGCAACTTAGAGGGACTAGCGGCCAATGAGCAGTTCTTC. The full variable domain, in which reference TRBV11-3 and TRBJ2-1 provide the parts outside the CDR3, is EAGVVQSPRYKIIEKKQPVAFWCNPISGHNTLYWYLQNLGQGPELLIRYENEEAVDDSQLPKDRFSAERLKGVDSTLKIQPAELGDSAVYLCASNLEGLAANEQFFGPGTRLTVL.